Following are 3 T cell receptor beta chains from one sample sequenced in a study of OX40 agonist ivuxolimab in advanced cancers. The library came from the immunoSEQ multiplex PCR assay. As stored in TCRdb, this immuneACCESS dataset retains in-frame rearrangements with V and J assigned. A fraction of the clones does not appear; measured against another copy, unresolved V genes explain less than half of the discrepancy, and the remainder lacks a known reason. The sample contains about 55,000 clones, 88% of them found a single time. The top ten constitute under 8% of the sample. This sample comprised CD4+ or CD8+ T cells sorted from blood, obtained in a trial of the OX40 agonist ivuxolimab. The receptor source for this set is an adult with an advanced solid tumor such as melanoma, head and neck, liver or kidney cancer.

The chain carries TRBV28 and TRBJ2-1; 13 nucleotides align to TRBD2. In germline, CDR1 is MDHEN, CDR2 SYDVKM. The CDR3 totals 19 residues. Trimming took 2 bases from V and 0 from J; bases not matched to a gene: 7. The CDR3 DNA follows: TGTGCCAGCAGTTTACCGGGACTAGCGGGACCCAGCTCCTACAATGAGCAGTTCTTC. Its translation: CASSLPGLAGPSSYNEQFF.

V is TRBV10-3 and J is TRBJ1-2, with a weak D call TRBD1 (6 bases). The CDR3 is 14 amino acids. Germline CDR1 reads ENHRY; CDR2 reads SYGVKD. With 0 bases removed from V and 7 bases from J, the gap between germline ends came to 12 bases. The CDR3: CAISESGANGGYTF. The DNA for the CDR3 is TGTGCCATCAGTGAGTCGGGGGCCAACGGTGGCTACACCTTC.

The rearrangement joins TRBV10-2 to TRBJ1-1; D call uncertain. CDR1 WSHSY and CDR2 SAAADI come from the germline V gene. The V gene lost 6 bases and the J gene lost 4 bases, with 15 bases spanning the gap. CDR3 length: 14 amino acids. CDR3 loop: CASRTGITGTEAFF. The DNA of the CDR3 is TGCGCCAGCAGGACGGGGATAACTGGCACTGAAGCTTTCTTT.